Listed here are 10 T cell receptor beta chains from one sample, sequenced in a study of blood T cell repertoires in COVID-19. TCRdb's table, derived via immunoSEQ multiplex PCR, lists solely in-frame clones and lacks some. The table includes around 250,000 clones, about 88% detected once. Sequencing used peripheral blood. All receptors derive from a woman aged 70-85 years with active or convalescent COVID-19.

The genes are TRBV4-3 and TRBJ1-1; D gene uncertain. CDR3 size: 12 residues. The germline V gene has CDR1 LGHNA and CDR2 YSLEER. The germline V and J ends were trimmed by 0 bases and 8 bases, with 7 bases remaining between them. CDR3 in amino acids: CASSQDGREAFF. CDR3 in DNA: TGCGCCAGCAGCCAAGATGGCAGGGAAGCTTTCTTT.

The V gene is TRBV19, the J gene TRBJ2-5; a possible D gene is TRBD1 (5 bases). This CDR3 spans 17 amino acids. The ends were cut back, 3 bases at V and 9 bases at J, with 26 bases in the middle. Germline V gene lookup returns CDR1 LNHDA and CDR2 SQIVND (reference sequence). The CDR3: CASSISRRARLRSAQYF. The CDR3 bases are TGTGCCAGTAGTATCTCACGCAGGGCCCGCCTTCGTTCGGCCCAGTACTTC.

This chain uses TRBV24-1 with TRBJ2-3; 10 bases match TRBD1. V was clipped by 9 bases and J by 7 bases; unmatched bases: 12. This CDR3 spans 15 amino acids. From germline, CDR1 is KGHDR and CDR2 SFDVKD. In DNA, the CDR3 is TGTGCCACCGGGGCGACAGGGGGCCAATGGTATACGCAGTATTTT. The encoded protein is CATGATGGQWYTQYF.

The J gene is TRBJ1-5, the V gene TRBV28; D uncertain. The V and J ends lost 11 bases and 2 bases respectively, with 10 bases between them. The germline CDR1 and CDR2 sequences are MDHEN and SYDVKM. CDR3 length equals 12 residues. CDR3 bases: TGTGCCGGCTGTCTGGGCAATCAGCCCCAGCATTTT. Translation gives CAGCLGNQPQHF.

This clone was counted a few times. The chain links TRBV19 to TRBJ1-2; 9 bases map to TRBD1. The CDR3 has 14 amino acids. Germline V gene sequence: CDR1 LNHDA, CDR2 SQIVND (reference sequence). V lost 7 bases and J lost 8; bases outside the gene matches: 11. Written as DNA, the CDR3 is TGTGCCAGTATCCGCACAGGGGGCGGAGGAGGCTACACCTTC. Protein product: CASIRTGGGGGYTF.

The CDR3 DNA reads TGTGCCATCAGTTACGCTAGCGGGGGATCGGGCACCGGGGAGCTGTTTTTT. Protein product: CAISYASGGSGTGELFF. The gene calls are TRBV10-3 and TRBJ2-2, with TRBD2 identical over 10 bases. The V gene's germline CDR1 is ENHRY and CDR2 SYGVKD. The CDR3 sequence is 17 residues long. V lost 5 bases, J lost 4 bases, and 10 bases stayed unmatched.

The chain employs TRBV25-1 and TRBJ1-6, with TRBD1 identical over 7 bases. V was pared by 4 bases and J by 4 bases, with 4 bases of the junction left unmatched. The CDR3 length is 15 residues. Germline CDR1 reads MGHDK; CDR2 reads SYGVNS. CDR3 bases: TGTGCCAGCAGTGGCGGACAGGAGTATAATTCACCCCTCCACTTT. Translation gives CASSGGQEYNSPLHF.

The gene calls are TRBV5-1 and TRBJ2-7, with D perhaps TRBD1 (6 bases). Deletions cut 3 bases from V and 2 bases from J, with 9 bases between. This CDR3 comprises 13 residues. Germline CDR1 and CDR2: SGHRS and YFSETQ. For the CDR3, the DNA is TGCGCCAGCAGCTCCAGGGGAACCTACGAGCAGTACTTC. It codes for CASSSRGTYEQYF.

V gene TRBV7-2 combines with J gene TRBJ2-7; 7 bases match TRBD1. The V and J ends lost 6 bases and 0 bases, in that order; junction bases with no gene match: 2. Germline assignment: CDR1 SGHTA and CDR2 FQGNSA. This CDR3 contains 13 residues. The CDR3 DNA sequence: TGTGCCAGCAGTGACAGGGCCTCCTACGAGCAGTACTTC. Amino acid sequence: CASSDRASYEQYF.

This clone has only one observation. The chain couples TRBV3-1 (or the pseudogene TRBV3-2) to TRBJ2-1; 9 positions agree with TRBD2. CDR3 size: 15 residues. V trimming: 7 bases; J trimming: 8 bases; junction bases outside the gene matches: 12. CDR1 and CDR2 (germline): LGHDT, YNNKEL (reference sequence). The DNA of the CDR3 is TGTGCCAGCACCCCGCGGGGACTAGCTGGCGATGAGCAGTTCTTC. This translates into CASTPRGLAGDEQFF.